This T cell receptor (beta chain) was sequenced during a study of shared clonotypes between healthy human individuals. Study-wide results and limits: The naive CD4 repertoires of a handful of donors were compared, and approximately 5% of clonotypes were shared.

As regards this clone: The antigen remains undetermined.

The input for sorted-subset replicate PCRs was approximately 190 ng DNA, 30,000 or so T cell genomes. Only in-frame clones appear in the TCRdb table, and some are missing; sequencing was by immunoSEQ multiplex PCR. Among millions of clones, about 92% were seen once, and the ten largest hold approximately 0.4%. The germline gives CDR1 LNHDA, CDR2 SQIVND (reference sequence). V shed 4 bases and J 7 bases; nucleotides not matched to a gene: 8. There are 14 residues in the CDR3. The J gene is TRBJ1-2, the V gene TRBV19; 8 nucleotides align to TRBD1. This receptor was identified in a man between 18 and 29 years old in good health. Some clones in this sample may be carry-over from other donors' samples. Sample: naive CD4+ T cells from PBMCs. The subset: CD45RA+ positively selected. The CDR3 region is CASSRGQGSTGYTF. The CDR3 DNA reads TGTGCCAGTAGTAGAGGACAGGGTTCAACTGGCTACACCTTC.